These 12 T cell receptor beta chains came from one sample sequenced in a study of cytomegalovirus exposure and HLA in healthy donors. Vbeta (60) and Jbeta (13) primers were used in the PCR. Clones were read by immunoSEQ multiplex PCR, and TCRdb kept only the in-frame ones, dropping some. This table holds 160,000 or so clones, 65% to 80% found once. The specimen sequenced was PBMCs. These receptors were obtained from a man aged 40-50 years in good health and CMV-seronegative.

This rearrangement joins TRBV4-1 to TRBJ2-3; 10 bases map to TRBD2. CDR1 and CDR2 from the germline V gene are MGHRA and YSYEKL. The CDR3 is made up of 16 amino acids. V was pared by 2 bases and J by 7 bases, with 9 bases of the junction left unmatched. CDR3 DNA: TGCGCCAGCAGCCAACCGAGCGGGGGGGCCAAGAATACGCAGTATTTT. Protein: CASSQPSGGAKNTQYF.

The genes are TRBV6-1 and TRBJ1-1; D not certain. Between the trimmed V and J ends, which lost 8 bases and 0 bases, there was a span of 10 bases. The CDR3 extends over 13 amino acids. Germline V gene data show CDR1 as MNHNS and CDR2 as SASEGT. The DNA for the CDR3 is TGTGCCAGCCAGGAAGGCCTGAACACTGAAGCTTTCTTT. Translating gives CASQEGLNTEAFF.

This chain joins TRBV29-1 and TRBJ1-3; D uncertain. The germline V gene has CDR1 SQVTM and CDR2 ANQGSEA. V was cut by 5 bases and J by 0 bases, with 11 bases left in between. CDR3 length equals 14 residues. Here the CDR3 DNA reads TGCAGCGTTTCGGCTCAGGACTCTGGAAACACCATATATTTT. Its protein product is CSVSAQDSGNTIYF.

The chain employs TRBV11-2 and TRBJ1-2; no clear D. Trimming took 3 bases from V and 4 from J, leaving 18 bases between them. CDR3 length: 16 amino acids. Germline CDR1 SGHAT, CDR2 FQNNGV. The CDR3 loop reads CASSFDAGGDGYGYTF. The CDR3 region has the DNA TGTGCCAGCAGCTTCGACGCGGGCGGCGACGGCTATGGCTACACCTTC.

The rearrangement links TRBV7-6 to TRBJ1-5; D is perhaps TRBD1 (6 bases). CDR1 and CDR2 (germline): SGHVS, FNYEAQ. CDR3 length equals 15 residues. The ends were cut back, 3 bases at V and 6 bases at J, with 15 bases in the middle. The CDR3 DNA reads TGTGCCAGCAGCTTGGTACAGGGCCCGGTTCAGCCCCAGCATTTT. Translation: CASSLVQGPVQPQHF.

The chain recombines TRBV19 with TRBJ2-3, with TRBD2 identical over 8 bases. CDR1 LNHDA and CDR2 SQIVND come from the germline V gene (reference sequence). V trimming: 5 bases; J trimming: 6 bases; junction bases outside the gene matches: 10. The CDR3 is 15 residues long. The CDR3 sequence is CASSSLAGGLDTQYF. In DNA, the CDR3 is TGTGCCAGTAGTTCCCTGGCGGGGGGCCTCGATACGCAGTATTTT.

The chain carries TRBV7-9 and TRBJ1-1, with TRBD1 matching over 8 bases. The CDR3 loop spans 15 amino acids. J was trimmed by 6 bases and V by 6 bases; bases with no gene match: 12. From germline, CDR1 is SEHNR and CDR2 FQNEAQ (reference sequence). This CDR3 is CASSFTQGDWAEAFF. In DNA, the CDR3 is TGTGCCAGCAGTTTTACACAGGGGGACTGGGCTGAAGCTTTCTTT.

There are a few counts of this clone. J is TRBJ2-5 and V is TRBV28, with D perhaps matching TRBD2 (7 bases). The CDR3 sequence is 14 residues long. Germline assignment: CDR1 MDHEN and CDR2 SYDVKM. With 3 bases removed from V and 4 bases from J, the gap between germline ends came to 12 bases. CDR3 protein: CASSLGGAGETQYF. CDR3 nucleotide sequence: TGTGCCAGCAGTTTGGGGGGGGCGGGAGAGACCCAGTACTTC.

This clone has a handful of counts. DNA for the CDR3: TGTGCCAGCACCAAAGGGCTAGCCGGCACAGATACGCAGTATTTT. Translating gives CASTKGLAGTDTQYF. This sequence joins TRBV9 and TRBJ2-3, with D perhaps TRBD2 (5 bases). Germline V gene lookup returns CDR1 SGDLS and CDR2 YYNGEE. The CDR3 runs 15 residues. V was clipped by 6 bases and J by 1 base, with 15 bases between them.

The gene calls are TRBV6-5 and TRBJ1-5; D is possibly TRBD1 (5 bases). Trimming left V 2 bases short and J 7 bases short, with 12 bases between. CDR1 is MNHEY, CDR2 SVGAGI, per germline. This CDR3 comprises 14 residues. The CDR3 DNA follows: TGTGCCAGCAGTTACAGGGGCCCTAACCAGCCCCAGCATTTT. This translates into CASSYRGPNQPQHF.

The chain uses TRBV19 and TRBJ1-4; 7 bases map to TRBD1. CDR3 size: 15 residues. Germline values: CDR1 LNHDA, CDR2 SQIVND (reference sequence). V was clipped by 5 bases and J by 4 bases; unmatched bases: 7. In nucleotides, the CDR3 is TGTGCCAGTAGTTCCTACCGGGACAGTAATGAAAAACTGTTTTTT. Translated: CASSSYRDSNEKLFF.

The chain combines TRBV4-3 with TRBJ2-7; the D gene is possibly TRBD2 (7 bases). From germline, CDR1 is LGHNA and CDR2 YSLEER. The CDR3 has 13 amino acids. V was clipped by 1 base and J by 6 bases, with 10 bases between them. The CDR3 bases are TGCGCCAGCAGCCAAGTAGGGGGGGGCGAGCAGTACTTC. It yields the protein CASSQVGGGEQYF.